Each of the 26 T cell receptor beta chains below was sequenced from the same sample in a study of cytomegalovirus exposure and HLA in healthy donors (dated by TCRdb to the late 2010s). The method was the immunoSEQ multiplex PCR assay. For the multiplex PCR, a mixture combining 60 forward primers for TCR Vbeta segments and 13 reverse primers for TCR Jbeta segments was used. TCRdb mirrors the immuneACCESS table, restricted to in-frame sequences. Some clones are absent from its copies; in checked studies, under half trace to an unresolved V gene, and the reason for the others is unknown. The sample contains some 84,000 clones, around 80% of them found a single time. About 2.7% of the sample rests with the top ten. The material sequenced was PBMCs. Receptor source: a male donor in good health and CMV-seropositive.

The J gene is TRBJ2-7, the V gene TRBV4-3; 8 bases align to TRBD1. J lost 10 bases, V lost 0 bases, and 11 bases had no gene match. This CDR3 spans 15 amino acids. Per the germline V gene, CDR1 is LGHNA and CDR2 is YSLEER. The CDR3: CASSQELDYRGVQYF. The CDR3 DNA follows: TGCGCCAGCAGCCAAGAACTGGATTACAGGGGGGTTCAGTACTTC.

The CDR3 spells CASRVGGATDTQYF. The CDR3 DNA reads as TGCGCCAGCAGAGTCGGCGGCGCCACAGATACGCAGTATTTT. This chain joins TRBV5-1 and TRBJ2-3; no reliable D call. Germline V gene lookup returns CDR1 SGHRS and CDR2 YFSETQ. The ends were cut back, 5 bases at V and 2 bases at J, with 12 bases in the middle. The CDR3 consists of 14 residues.

CDR3 coding DNA: TGTGCCAGCAGTTCGGACAGCTCGGATACGCAGTATTTT. Protein sequence: CASSSDSSDTQYF. This chain connects TRBV6-6 to TRBJ2-3; TRBD1 might be the D (6 bases). Trimming removed 4 bases from V and 6 bases from J, with 11 bases in between. The CDR3 sequence is 13 residues long. Germline CDR1 MNHNY, CDR2 SVGAGI (reference sequence).

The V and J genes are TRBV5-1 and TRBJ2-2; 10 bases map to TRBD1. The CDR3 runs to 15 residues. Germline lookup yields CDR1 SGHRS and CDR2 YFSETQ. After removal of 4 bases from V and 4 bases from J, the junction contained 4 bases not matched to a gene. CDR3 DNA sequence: TGCGCCAGCAGCGTCGGGACAGGGGTCACCGGGGAGCTGTTTTTT. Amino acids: CASSVGTGVTGELFF.

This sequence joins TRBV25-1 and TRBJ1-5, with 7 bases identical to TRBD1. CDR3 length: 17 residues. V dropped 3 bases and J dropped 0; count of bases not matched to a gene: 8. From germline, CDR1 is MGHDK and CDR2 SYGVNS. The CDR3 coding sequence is TGTGCCAGCAGTGATGGCCAGGGACAGTTTAGCAATCAGCCCCAGCATTTT. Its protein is CASSDGQGQFSNQPQHF.

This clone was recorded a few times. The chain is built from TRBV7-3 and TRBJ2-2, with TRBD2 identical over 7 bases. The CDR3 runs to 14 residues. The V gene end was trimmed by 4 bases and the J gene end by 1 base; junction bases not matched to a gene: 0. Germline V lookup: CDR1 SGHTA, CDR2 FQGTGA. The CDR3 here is CASSSSGNTGELFF. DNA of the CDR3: TGTGCCAGCAGCTCTAGCGGGAACACCGGGGAGCTGTTTTTT.

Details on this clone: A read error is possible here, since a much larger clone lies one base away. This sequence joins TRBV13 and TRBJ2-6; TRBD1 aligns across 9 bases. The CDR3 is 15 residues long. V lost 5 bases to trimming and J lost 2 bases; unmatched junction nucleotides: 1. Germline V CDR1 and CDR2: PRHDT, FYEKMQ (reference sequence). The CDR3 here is CASSRQGAGANVLTF. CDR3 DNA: TGTGCCAGCAGCAGACAGGGGGCTGGGGCCAACGTCCTGACTTTC.

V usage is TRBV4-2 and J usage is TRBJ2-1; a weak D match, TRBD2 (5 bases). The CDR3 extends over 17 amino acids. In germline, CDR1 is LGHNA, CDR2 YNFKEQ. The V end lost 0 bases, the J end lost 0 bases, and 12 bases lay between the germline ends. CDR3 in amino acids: CASSQEVLGSSYNEQFF. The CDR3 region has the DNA TGTGCCAGCAGCCAAGAAGTACTAGGGAGCTCCTACAATGAGCAGTTCTTC.

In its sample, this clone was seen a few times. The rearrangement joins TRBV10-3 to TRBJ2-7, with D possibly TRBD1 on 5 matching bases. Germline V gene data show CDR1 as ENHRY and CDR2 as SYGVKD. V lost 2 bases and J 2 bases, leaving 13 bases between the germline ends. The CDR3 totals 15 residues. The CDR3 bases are TGTGCCATCAGTGAGAACCAGGGTCTTACCTACGAGCAGTACTTC. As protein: CAISENQGLTYEQYF.

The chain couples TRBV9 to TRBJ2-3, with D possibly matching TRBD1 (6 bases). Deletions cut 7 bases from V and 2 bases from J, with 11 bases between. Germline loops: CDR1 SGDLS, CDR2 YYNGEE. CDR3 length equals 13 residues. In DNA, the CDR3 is TGTGCCAGCTCCAGGGGAAACACAGATACGCAGTATTTT. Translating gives CASSRGNTDTQYF.

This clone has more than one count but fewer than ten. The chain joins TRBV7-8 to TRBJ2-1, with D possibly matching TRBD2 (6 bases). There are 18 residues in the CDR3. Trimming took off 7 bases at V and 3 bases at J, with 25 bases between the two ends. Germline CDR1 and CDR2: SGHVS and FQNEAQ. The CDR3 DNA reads TGTGCCAGCACCGACTGGGGTTTCGGCAGGCGGGGCTACAATGAGCAGTTCTTC. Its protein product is CASTDWGFGRRGYNEQFF. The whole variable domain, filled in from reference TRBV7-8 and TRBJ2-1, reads GAGVSQSPRYKVAKRGQDVALRCDPISGHVSLFWYQQALGQGPEFLTYFQNEAQLDKSGLPSDRFFAERPEGSVSTLKIQRTQQEDSAVYLCASTDWGFGRRGYNEQFFGPGTRLTVL.

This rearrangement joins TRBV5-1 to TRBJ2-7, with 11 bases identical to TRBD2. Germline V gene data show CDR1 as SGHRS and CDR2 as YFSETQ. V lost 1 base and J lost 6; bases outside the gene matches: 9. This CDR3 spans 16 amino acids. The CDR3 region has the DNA TGCGCCAGCAGCTTGCAGGATCTAGCGGGAGGATCCGAGCAGTACTTC. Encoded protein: CASSLQDLAGGSEQYF.

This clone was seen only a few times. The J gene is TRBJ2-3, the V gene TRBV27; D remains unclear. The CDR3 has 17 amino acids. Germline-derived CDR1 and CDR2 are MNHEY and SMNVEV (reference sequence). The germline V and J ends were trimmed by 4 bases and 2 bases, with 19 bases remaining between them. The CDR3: CASSSLPAGLITDTQYF. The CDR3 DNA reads TGTGCCAGCAGTTCCCTCCCAGCCGGGTTGATCACAGATACGCAGTATTTT.

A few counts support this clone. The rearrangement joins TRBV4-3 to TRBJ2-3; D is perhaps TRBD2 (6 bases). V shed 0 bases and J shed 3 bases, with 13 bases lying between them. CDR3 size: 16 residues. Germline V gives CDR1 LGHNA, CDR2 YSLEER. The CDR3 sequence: CASSQDYGSGTDTQYF. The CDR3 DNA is TGCGCCAGCAGCCAAGACTACGGGAGTGGGACAGATACGCAGTATTTT.

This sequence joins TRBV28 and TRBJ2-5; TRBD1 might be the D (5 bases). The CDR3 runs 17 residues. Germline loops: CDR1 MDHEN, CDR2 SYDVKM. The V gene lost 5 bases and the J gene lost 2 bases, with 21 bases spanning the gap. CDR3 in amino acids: CASSHDSPGSIQETQYF. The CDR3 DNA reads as TGTGCCAGCAGTCACGACTCGCCAGGGTCCATTCAAGAGACCCAGTACTTC.

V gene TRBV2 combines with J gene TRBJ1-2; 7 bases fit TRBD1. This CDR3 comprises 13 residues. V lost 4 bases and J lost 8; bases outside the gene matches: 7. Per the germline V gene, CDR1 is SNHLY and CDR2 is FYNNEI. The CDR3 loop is CASSATQGQGYTF. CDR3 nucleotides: TGTGCCAGCAGTGCGACACAGGGGCAAGGCTACACCTTC.

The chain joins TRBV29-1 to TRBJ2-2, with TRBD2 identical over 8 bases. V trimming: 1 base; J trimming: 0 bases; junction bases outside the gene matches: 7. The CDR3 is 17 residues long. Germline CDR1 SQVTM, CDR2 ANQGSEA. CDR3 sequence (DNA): TGCAGCGTTGAAGGATCGAGCGGGAGAGCGAACACCGGGGAGCTGTTTTTT. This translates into CSVEGSSGRANTGELFF.

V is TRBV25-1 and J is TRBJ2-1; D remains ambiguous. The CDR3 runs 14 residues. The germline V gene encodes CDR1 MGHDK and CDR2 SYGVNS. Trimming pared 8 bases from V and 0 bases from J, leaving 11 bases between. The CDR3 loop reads CASAPGSSYNEQFF. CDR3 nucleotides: TGTGCCAGCGCCCCAGGTAGCTCCTACAATGAGCAGTTCTTC.

The CDR3 nucleotides read TGTGCCAGCAGCGTAGCTGGGGTTGGTGGGGACTCCGGGGAGCAGTACTTC. It yields the protein CASSVAGVGGDSGEQYF. The chain is built from TRBV9 and TRBJ2-7, with D tentatively TRBD2 (6 bases). CDR3 length: 17 amino acids. The germline gives CDR1 SGDLS, CDR2 YYNGEE. With 0 bases removed from V and 7 bases from J, the gap between germline ends came to 23 bases.

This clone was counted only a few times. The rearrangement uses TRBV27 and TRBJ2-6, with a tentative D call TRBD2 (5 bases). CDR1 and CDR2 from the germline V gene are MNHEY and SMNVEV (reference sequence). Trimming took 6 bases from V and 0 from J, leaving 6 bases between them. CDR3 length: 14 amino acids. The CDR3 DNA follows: TGTGCCAGCAGGAGGGTCTCTGGGGCCAACGTCCTGACTTTC. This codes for CASRRVSGANVLTF.

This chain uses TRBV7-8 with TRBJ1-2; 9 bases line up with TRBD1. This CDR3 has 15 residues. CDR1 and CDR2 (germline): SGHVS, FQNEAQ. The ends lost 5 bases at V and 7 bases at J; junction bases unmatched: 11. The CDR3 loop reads CASSPRGQGTLGYTF. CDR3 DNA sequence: TGTGCCAGCAGCCCTAGAGGACAGGGGACCCTTGGCTACACCTTC.

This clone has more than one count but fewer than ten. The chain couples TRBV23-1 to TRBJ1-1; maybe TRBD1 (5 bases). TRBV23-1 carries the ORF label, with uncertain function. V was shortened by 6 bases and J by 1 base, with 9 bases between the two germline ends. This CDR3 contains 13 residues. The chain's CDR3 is CASSQDRNTEAFF. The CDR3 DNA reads TGCGCCAGCAGCCAAGACAGGAACACTGAAGCTTTCTTT.

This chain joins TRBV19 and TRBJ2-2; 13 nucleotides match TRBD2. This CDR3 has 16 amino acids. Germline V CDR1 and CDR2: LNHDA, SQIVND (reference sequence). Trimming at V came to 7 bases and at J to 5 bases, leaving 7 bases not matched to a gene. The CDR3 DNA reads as TGTGCCAGTACCACTAGCGGGAGGGCCTCGACCGGGGAGCTGTTTTTT. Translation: CASTTSGRASTGELFF.

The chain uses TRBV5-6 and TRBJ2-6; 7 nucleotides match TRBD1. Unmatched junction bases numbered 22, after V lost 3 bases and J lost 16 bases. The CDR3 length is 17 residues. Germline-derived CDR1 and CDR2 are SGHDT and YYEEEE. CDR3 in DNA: TGTGCCAGCAGCTCTCTTAGGGAGAGGGACAGACCAATACGGCTGACTTTC. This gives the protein CASSSLRERDRPIRLTF.

CDR3 in DNA: TGTGCCAGCAGCGCAGCGGGTGACAACGAGCAGTACTTC. Translating it yields CASSAAGDNEQYF. The gene calls are TRBV9 and TRBJ2-7, with a possible D match to TRBD2 (6 bases). V lost 3 bases to trimming and J lost 5 bases, with 12 bases between them. CDR3 length equals 13 residues. CDR1 and CDR2 (germline): SGDLS, YYNGEE.

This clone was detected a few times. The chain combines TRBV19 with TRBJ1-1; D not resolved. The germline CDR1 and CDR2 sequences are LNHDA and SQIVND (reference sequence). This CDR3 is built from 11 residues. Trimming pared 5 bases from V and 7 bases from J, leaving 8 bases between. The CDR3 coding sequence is TGTGCCAGTAGTCCCGGGATTGAAGCTTTCTTT. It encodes CASSPGIEAFF.